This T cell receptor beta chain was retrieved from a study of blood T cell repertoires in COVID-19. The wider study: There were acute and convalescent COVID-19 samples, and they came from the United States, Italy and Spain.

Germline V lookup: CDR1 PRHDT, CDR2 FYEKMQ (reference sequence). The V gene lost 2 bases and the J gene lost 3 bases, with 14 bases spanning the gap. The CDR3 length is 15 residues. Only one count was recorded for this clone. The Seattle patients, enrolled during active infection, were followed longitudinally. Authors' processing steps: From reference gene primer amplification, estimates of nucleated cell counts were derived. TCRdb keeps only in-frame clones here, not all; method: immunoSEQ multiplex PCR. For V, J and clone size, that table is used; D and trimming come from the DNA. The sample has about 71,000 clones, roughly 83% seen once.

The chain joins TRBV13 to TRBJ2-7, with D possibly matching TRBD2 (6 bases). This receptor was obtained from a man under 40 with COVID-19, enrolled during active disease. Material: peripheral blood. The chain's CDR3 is CASSLLTSNGYEQYF. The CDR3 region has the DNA TGTGCCAGCAGCTTACTAACTAGCAACGGCTACGAGCAGTACTTC.